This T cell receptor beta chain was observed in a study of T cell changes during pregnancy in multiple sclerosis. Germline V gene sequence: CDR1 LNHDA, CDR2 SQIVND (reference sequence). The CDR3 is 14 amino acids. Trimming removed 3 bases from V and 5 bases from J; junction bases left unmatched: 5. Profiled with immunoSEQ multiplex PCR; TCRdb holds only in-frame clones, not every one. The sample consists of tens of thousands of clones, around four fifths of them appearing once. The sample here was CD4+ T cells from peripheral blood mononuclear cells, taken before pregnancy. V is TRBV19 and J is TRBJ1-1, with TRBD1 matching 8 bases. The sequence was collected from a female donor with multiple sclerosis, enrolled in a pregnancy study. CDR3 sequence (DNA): TGTGCCAGTAGTATTCAGGGGGCGCAGACTGAAGCTTTCTTT. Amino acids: CASSIQGAQTEAFF.